In its sample, the clone carrying this T cell receptor beta chain was seen many times. The CDR3 totals 18 residues. Germline CDR1 ENHRY, CDR2 SYGVKD. The ends were cut back, 1 base at V and 1 base at J, with 16 bases in the middle. TCRdb re-called the RT-PCR reads with MiXCR, one entry per CDR3 protein. The table shows approximately 720,000 distinct CDR3 sequences, with over 12% occurring only once. This clonotype was obtained from a female donor in good health, serving as a healthy control. Input material: memory CD4+ T cells from blood. V gene TRBV10-3 combines with J gene TRBJ1-4; the D is unclear. This CDR3 is CAISEYPRTVRTNEKLFF. CDR3 DNA sequence: TGTGCCATCAGTGAGTACCCGCGGACTGTTCGAACTAATGAAAAACTGTTTTTT.